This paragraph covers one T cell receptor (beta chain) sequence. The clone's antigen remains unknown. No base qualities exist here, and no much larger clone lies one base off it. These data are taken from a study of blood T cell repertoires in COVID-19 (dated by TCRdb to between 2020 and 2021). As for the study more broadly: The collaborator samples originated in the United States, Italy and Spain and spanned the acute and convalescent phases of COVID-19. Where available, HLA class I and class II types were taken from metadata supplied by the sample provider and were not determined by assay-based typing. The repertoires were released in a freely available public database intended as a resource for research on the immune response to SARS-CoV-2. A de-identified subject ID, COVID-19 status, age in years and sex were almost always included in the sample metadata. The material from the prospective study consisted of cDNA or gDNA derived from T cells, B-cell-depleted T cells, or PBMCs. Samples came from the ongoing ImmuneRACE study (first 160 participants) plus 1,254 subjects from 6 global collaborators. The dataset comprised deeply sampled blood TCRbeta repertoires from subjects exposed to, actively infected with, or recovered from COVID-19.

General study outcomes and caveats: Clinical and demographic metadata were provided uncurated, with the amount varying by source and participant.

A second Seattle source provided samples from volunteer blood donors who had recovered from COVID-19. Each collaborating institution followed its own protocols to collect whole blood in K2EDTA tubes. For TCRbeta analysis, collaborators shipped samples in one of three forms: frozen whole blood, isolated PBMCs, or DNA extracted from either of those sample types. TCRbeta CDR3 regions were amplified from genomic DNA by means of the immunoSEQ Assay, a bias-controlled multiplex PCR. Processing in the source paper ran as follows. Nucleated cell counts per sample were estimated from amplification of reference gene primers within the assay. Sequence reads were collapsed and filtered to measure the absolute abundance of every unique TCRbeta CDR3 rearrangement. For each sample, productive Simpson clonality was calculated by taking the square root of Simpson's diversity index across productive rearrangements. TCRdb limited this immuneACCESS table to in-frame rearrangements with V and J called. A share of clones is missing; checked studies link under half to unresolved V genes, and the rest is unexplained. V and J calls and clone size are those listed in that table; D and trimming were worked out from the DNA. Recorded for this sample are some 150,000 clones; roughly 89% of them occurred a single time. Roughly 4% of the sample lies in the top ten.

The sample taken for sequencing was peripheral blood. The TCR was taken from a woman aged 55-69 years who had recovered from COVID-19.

CDR3 region: CASSEYDYGYTF. The sequence in DNA is TGTGCCAGCAGTGAATACGACTATGGCTACACCTTC. The chain links TRBV25-1 with TRBJ1-2; the D gene assignment is ambiguous. V is shortened by 0 bases, J by 3 bases, and the region joining them spans 2 bases. The cysteine opens and the phenylalanine closes a CDR3 of 12 amino acids. Only the CDR3 DNA is retained, 36 bases long and in frame from the first base. CDR1 MGHDK and CDR2 SYGVNS are derived from the germline V gene.